One sample yielded the 21 T cell receptor beta chains listed below, sequenced in a study of metastatic and nonmetastatic thyroid tumors. From the PCR reads, TCRdb re-called clones with MiXCR. This sample carries about 35,000 clones, around 20% of them seen once, and the ten largest clones take around 18%. Every patient was untreated before thyroid surgery. The sequenced material came from blood. Receptors originate from a female donor with papillary thyroid cancer or a benign thyroid nodule (not recorded which). Some clones in this sample may be carry-over from other donors' samples.

This clone was detected many times. This chain connects TRBV2 to TRBJ2-7; no reliable D call. Germline loops: CDR1 SNHLY, CDR2 FYNNEI. The CDR3 is 11 residues long. Trimming pared 10 bases from V and 5 bases from J, leaving 12 bases between. The CDR3 spells CATRRGNEQYF. CDR3 nucleotides: TGTGCCACCCGAAGAGGTAACGAGCAGTACTTC. Full variable domain (missing parts from reference TRBV2 and TRBJ2-7): EPEVTQTPSHQVTQMGQEVILRCVPISNHLYFYWYRQILGQKVEFLVSFYNNEISEKSEIFDDQFSVERPDGSNFTLKIRSTKLEDSAMYFCATRRGNEQYFGPGTRLTVT.

The table lists this clone with many counts. The chain is built from TRBV28 and TRBJ1-2, with D perhaps matching TRBD1 (6 bases). The CDR3 is 15 amino acids. V lost 4 bases, J lost 2 bases, and 14 bases lay in between. Per germline, CDR1 MDHEN and CDR2 SYDVKM. DNA for the CDR3: TGTGCCAGCAGTTCAAAGGGGAGGGGGAACTATGGCTACACCTTC. Translation: CASSSKGRGNYGYTF.

The CDR3 loop reads CATSRERGSPLHF. The CDR3 bases are TGTGCCACCAGCAGAGAGCGGGGTTCACCCCTCCACTTT. The chain links TRBV15 to TRBJ1-6; D is unclear. CDR1 and CDR2 (germline): LNHNV, YYDKDF (reference sequence). V lost 0 bases and J lost 9, with 6 bases in between. The CDR3 contains 13 residues.

This clone came up once. The chain is built from TRBV5-1 and TRBJ2-3, with D unclear. This CDR3 contains 13 residues. The germline V gene has CDR1 SGHRS and CDR2 YFSETQ. V dropped 3 bases and J dropped 6 bases, with 11 bases sitting between them. CDR3 DNA: TGCGCCAGCAGCTCGAACCTCGCGGATACGCAGTATTTT. It specifies CASSSNLADTQYF.

As to this clone: Compared with germline, one end of the junction differs, possibly owing to a read error. The chain is built from TRBV19 and TRBJ1-5; no clear D gene. This CDR3 region has 16 residues. Per germline, CDR1 LNHDA and CDR2 SQIVND (reference sequence). Here the CDR3 DNA reads TGTGCCAGTAGTATAAACGGGCGAAGCGCAAATCAGACCCAGCATTTT. It translates to CASSINGRSANQTQHF.

This clone came up many times. The rearrangement joins TRBV6-1 to TRBJ2-5; tentative D call: TRBD2 (6 bases). This CDR3 spans 13 amino acids. Germline V gene lookup returns CDR1 MNHNS and CDR2 SASEGT. Trimming stripped 4 bases from V and 1 base from J, with 7 bases between. CDR3 residues: CASSGEVQETQYF. In DNA form, the CDR3 reads TGTGCCAGCAGTGGGGAGGTCCAAGAGACCCAGTACTTC.

This clone was seen at least ten times. A clone one base away is much larger, so this may be a read error. The chain links TRBV6-2 or TRBV6-3 to TRBJ2-7; D is unclear. Per germline, CDR1 MNHEY and CDR2 SVGEGT. This CDR3 spans 14 amino acids. Between the trimmed V and J ends, which lost 6 bases and 0 bases, there was a span of 12 bases. This CDR3 reads CASSPSAVSYEQYF. The CDR3 coding sequence is TGTGCCAGCAGCCCCAGCGCGGTCTCCTACGAGCAGTACTTC.

The chain carries TRBV5-8 and TRBJ2-7, with a tentative D call TRBD1 (6 bases). Germline loops: CDR1 SGHTS, CDR2 YDEGEE. The CDR3 extends over 13 amino acids. With 5 bases removed from V and 9 bases from J, the gap between germline ends came to 18 bases. CDR3 sequence: CASRLLLQGPQYF. The CDR3 coding sequence is TGTGCCAGCAGGCTTTTGTTACAGGGACCGCAGTACTTC.

The chain uses TRBV12-3 or TRBV12-4 and TRBJ2-2, with TRBD2 as a possible D gene (6 bases). The CDR3 length is 14 residues. V was clipped by 9 bases and J by 10 bases, with 21 bases between them. The CDR3 reads CASGLSANTLELFF. CDR3 nucleotide sequence: TGTGCCAGTGGACTATCCGCGAACACCTTGGAGCTGTTTTTT.

This clone occurred many times. DNA for the CDR3: TGTGCCAGCTCACCATTAGCGGGCGACAATGAGCAGTTCTTC. Translating it yields CASSPLAGDNEQFF. J is TRBJ2-1 and V is TRBV18, with TRBD2 identical over 7 bases. The V gene end was trimmed by 2 bases and the J gene end by 5 bases; junction bases not matched to a gene: 3. The CDR3 has 14 residues. Germline lookup yields CDR1 KGHSH and CDR2 LQKENI.

The rearrangement uses TRBV2 and TRBJ2-7; TRBD2 matches at 7 bases. Trimming at V came to 0 bases and at J to 3 bases, leaving 5 bases not matched to a gene. Germline lookup yields CDR1 SNHLY and CDR2 FYNNEI. This CDR3 contains 15 residues. CDR3 nucleotides: TGTGCCAGCAGTGAAGCGGGCGGGAGACTCTACGAGCAGTACTTC. Protein sequence: CASSEAGGRLYEQYF.

This clone was recorded at least ten times. The chain employs TRBV6-4 and TRBJ2-1; TRBD2 aligns across 8 bases. With V trimmed by 0 bases and J by 0 bases, 4 bases remained unmatched. The CDR3 contains 17 residues. Germline V gives CDR1 MRHNA, CDR2 SNTAGT. The CDR3 protein is CASSDSPGGGSYNEQFF. In nucleotides, the CDR3 is TGTGCCAGCAGTGACTCCCCGGGAGGGGGCTCCTACAATGAGCAGTTCTTC.

This clone was counted many times. This chain links TRBV7-3 with TRBJ1-6; D gene unclear. V was pared by 5 bases and J by 7 bases, with 3 bases between. Per germline, CDR1 SGHTA and CDR2 FQGTGA. The CDR3 contains 11 residues. CDR3: CASSQNSPLHF. Here the CDR3 DNA reads TGTGCCAGCAGCCAGAATTCACCCCTCCACTTT.

This clone has only a few counts. The gene calls are TRBV18 and TRBJ1-1; the D is unclear. Trimming stripped 3 bases from V and 7 bases from J, with 18 bases between. The CDR3 spans 15 residues. Germline V gene data show CDR1 as KGHSH and CDR2 as LQKENI. In nucleotides, the CDR3 is TGTGCCAGCTCACCTAGCCGGGATGGAGAGAATGAAGCTTTCTTT. Translation gives CASSPSRDGENEAFF.

This clone has ten or more counts. The V call is TRBV5-1, the J call TRBJ2-1; a weak D match, TRBD2 (6 bases). The germline V gene has CDR1 SGHRS and CDR2 YFSETQ. Trimming removed 6 bases at V and 0 bases at J, with 10 bases between. The CDR3 runs 14 residues. This CDR3 reads CASKEGSSYNEQFF. CDR3 nucleotide sequence: TGCGCCAGCAAGGAGGGGAGCTCCTACAATGAGCAGTTCTTC.

This clone was seen a handful of times. The J gene is TRBJ2-7, the V gene TRBV6-2 or TRBV6-3, with 9 bases aligning to TRBD1. Per germline, CDR1 MNHEY and CDR2 SVGEGT. This CDR3 is built from 13 residues. V trimming: 8 bases; J trimming: 3 bases; junction bases outside the gene matches: 5. Here the CDR3 DNA reads TGTGCCAGCTGGGACAGGGCCTACTACGAGCAGTACTTC. This translates into CASWDRAYYEQYF.

Of note for this clone: One end of the junction does not line up with germline, which may come from a read error. V is TRBV19 and J is TRBJ2-1, with D hard to call. The V gene's germline CDR1 is LNHDA and CDR2 SQIVND (reference sequence). The CDR3 loop spans 14 amino acids. CDR3 protein: CASSPMWVYNAQFF. The CDR3 bases are TGTGCCAGTAGCCCCATGTGGGTTTACAATGCGCAGTTCTTC.

This rearrangement joins TRBV2 to TRBJ1-2; D is ambiguous. Trimming removed 5 bases from V and 8 bases from J, with 15 bases in between. Germline CDR1 reads SNHLY; CDR2 reads FYNNEI. This CDR3 has 13 residues. CDR3 DNA: TGTGCCAGCAGTCCATTAGGGTGTAGAGGCTACACCTTC. Protein sequence: CASSPLGCRGYTF.

This clone was observed many times. The chain joins TRBV20-1 to TRBJ1-1; 7 bases map to TRBD1. CDR1 and CDR2 from the germline V gene are DFQATT and SNEGSKA (reference sequence). This CDR3 spans 13 amino acids. CDR3 sequence (DNA): TGCAGGGTCAGGGGGGGCATGAGCACTGAAGCTTTCTTT. Translation: CRVRGGMSTEAFF.

The chain employs TRBV12-3 or TRBV12-4 and TRBJ1-1; possible D gene TRBD1, 6 bases. The CDR3 extends over 13 amino acids. With 4 bases removed from V and 7 bases from J, the gap between germline ends came to 13 bases. The CDR3 protein is CASSYQGPVEAFF. CDR3 sequence (DNA): TGTGCCAGCAGTTACCAGGGGCCTGTTGAAGCTTTCTTT.

This clone has at least ten counts. This chain links TRBV3-1 with TRBJ2-4; D might be TRBD2 (6 bases). Looked up from germline, CDR1 is LGHDT and CDR2 is YNNKEL (reference sequence). V lost 1 base and J 5 bases, leaving 6 bases between the germline ends. This CDR3 has 13 amino acids. The CDR3 loop is CASSQGGENIQYF. The CDR3 DNA is TGTGCCAGCAGCCAAGGGGGGGAAAACATTCAGTACTTC.